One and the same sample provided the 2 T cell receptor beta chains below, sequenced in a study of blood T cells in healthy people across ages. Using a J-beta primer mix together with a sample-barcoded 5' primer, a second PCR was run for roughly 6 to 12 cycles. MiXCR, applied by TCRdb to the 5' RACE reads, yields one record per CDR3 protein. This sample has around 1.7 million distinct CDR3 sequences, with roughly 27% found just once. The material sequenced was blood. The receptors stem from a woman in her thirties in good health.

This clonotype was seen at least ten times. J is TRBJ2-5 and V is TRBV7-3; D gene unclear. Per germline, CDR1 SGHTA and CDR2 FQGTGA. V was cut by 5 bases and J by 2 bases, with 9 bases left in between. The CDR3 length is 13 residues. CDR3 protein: CASSPEIQETQYF. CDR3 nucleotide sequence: TGTGCCAGCAGCCCTGAGATTCAAGAGACCCAGTACTTC.

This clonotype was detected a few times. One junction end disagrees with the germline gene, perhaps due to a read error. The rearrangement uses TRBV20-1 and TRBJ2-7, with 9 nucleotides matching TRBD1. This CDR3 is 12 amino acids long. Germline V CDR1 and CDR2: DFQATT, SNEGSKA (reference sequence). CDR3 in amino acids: CRATGTGNEQYF. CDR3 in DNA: TGCAGGGCTACTGGGACAGGGAACGAGCAGTACTTC.